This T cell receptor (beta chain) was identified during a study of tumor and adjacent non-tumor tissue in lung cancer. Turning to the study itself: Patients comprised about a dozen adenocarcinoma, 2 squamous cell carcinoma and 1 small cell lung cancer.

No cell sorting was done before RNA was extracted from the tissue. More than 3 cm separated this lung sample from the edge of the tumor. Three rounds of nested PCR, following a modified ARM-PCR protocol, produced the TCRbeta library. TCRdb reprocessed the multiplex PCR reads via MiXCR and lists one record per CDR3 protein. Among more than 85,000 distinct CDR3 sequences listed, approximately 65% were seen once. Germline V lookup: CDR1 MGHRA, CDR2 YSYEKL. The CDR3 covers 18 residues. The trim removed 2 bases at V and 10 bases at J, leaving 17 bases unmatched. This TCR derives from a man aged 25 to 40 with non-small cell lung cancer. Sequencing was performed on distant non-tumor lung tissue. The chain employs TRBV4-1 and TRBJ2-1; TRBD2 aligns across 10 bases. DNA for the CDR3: TGCGCCAGCAGCCAACTCCTCTGGACTAGCGGCAGGGCCCAAGAGCAGTTCTTC. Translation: CASSQLLWTSGRAQEQFF.